This TCR beta chain was sequenced during a study of T cell changes during pregnancy in multiple sclerosis. Measured with immunoSEQ multiplex PCR; TCRdb has only the in-frame clones, and not every one. Among some 81,000 clones listed, about nine tenths were seen once. Germline V gives CDR1 LGHNA, CDR2 YNFKEQ. Between the trimmed V and J ends, which lost 2 bases and 6 bases, there was a span of 7 bases. The CDR3 covers 12 residues. Sequenced material: peripheral blood, taken before pregnancy. The clonotype comes from a female donor with multiple sclerosis, enrolled in a pregnancy study. The chain employs TRBV4-2 and TRBJ1-1; D is ambiguous. CDR3 residues: CASSQSRAEAFF. In DNA form, the CDR3 reads TGTGCCAGCAGCCAAAGTCGGGCTGAAGCTTTCTTT.